The 30 T cell receptor beta chains given below trace back to one sample, sequenced in a study of blood T cell repertoires in COVID-19. Profiled with immunoSEQ multiplex PCR; TCRdb holds only in-frame clones, not every one. In the table there are 200,000 to 250,000 clones, approximately 81% of which are singletons. Sequencing was performed on peripheral blood. Receptors originate from an elderly woman with acute or convalescent COVID-19.

The genes are TRBV19 and TRBJ2-3; D remains ambiguous. Per germline, CDR1 LNHDA and CDR2 SQIVND (reference sequence). The V end lost 5 bases, the J end lost 4 bases, and 13 bases lay between the germline ends. The CDR3 loop spans 14 amino acids. DNA of the CDR3: TGTGCCAGTAGTCGCCAGTTAACCTCAGATACGCAGTATTTT. This translates into CASSRQLTSDTQYF.

The chain carries TRBV28 and TRBJ1-6, with 7 bases identical to TRBD1. Germline CDR1 is MDHEN and CDR2 is SYDVKM. This CDR3 has 15 amino acids. J lost 8 bases, V lost 6 bases, and 10 bases had no gene match. The CDR3 DNA reads TGTGCCAGCAGCTCCCCACAGGGGACGGATTCACCCCTCCACTTT. Its translation is CASSSPQGTDSPLHF.

This clone appeared once. This sample also contains other DNA sequences that code for the same CDR3. V is TRBV6-2 or TRBV6-3 and J is TRBJ1-2; D is uncertain. CDR3 length: 12 residues. Germline-derived CDR1 and CDR2 are MNHEY and SVGEGT. The ends were cut back, 6 bases at V and 4 bases at J, with 9 bases in the middle. DNA for the CDR3: TGTGCCAGCAGCCCCACGGGCTATGGCTACACCTTC. Translated: CASSPTGYGYTF.

V gene TRBV6-5 combines with J gene TRBJ1-1; D is uncertain. The V gene lost 3 bases and the J gene lost 1 base, with 15 bases spanning the gap. Germline V gene lookup returns CDR1 MNHEY and CDR2 SVGAGI. The CDR3 length is 16 residues. The CDR3: CASSYRWAQPNTEAFF. CDR3 DNA sequence: TGTGCCAGCAGTTATCGCTGGGCACAGCCGAACACTGAAGCTTTCTTT.

V and J are TRBV5-1 and TRBJ1-4; D remains unclear. V was shortened by 4 bases and J by 7 bases, with 17 bases between the two germline ends. The CDR3 is 15 amino acids. The germline gives CDR1 SGHRS, CDR2 YFSETQ. DNA of the CDR3: TGCGCCAGCAGCCCCGGACTTCCGTCGGGTGAAAAACTGTTTTTT. This translates into CASSPGLPSGEKLFF.

This clone came up once. The V gene is TRBV19, the J gene TRBJ2-3; 16 nucleotides line up with TRBD2. Germline-derived CDR1 and CDR2 are LNHDA and SQIVND (reference sequence). V gave up 3 bases and J gave up 7 bases; unmatched junction bases: 10. The CDR3 extends over 18 amino acids. The CDR3 is CASSIAGTSGGAMNTQYF. As DNA, the CDR3 is TGTGCCAGTAGTATCGCCGGGACTAGCGGGGGGGCCATGAATACGCAGTATTTT.

This clone came up a few times. The CDR3 DNA is TGTGCCACCATGGGGGACAGAGACTATGGCTACACCTTC. Its protein is CATMGDRDYGYTF. The genes are TRBV24-1 and TRBJ1-2, with 7 bases that match TRBD1. With V trimmed by 8 bases and J by 3 bases, 5 bases remained unmatched. Germline V gene data show CDR1 as KGHDR and CDR2 as SFDVKD. The CDR3 is 13 residues long.

CDR3 nucleotide sequence: TGTGCCAGCAGCCCAAGAACAACAATCTCTGGAAACACCATATATTTT. This codes for CASSPRTTISGNTIYF. The chain has TRBV3-1 (or the pseudogene TRBV3-2) and TRBJ1-3; D remains ambiguous. CDR1 LGHDT and CDR2 YNNKEL come from the germline V gene (reference sequence). The CDR3 covers 16 residues. Trimming stripped 4 bases from V and 0 bases from J, with 13 bases between.

V gene TRBV19 combines with J gene TRBJ2-1, with 8 bases lining up with TRBD1. The junction had 6 bases not matched to a gene; V was cut back by 7 bases and J by 4 bases. Germline loops: CDR1 LNHDA, CDR2 SQIVND (reference sequence). This CDR3 is 14 amino acids long. The CDR3: CASTSGQVYNEQFF. In DNA, the CDR3 is TGTGCCAGTACCTCGGGACAGGTATACAATGAGCAGTTCTTC.

The V call is TRBV5-1, the J call TRBJ2-6, with D possibly being TRBD1 (6 bases). Trimming took off 1 base at V and 5 bases at J, with 16 bases between the two ends. Germline V gives CDR1 SGHRS, CDR2 YFSETQ. The CDR3 totals 17 residues. The DNA of the CDR3 is TGCGCCAGCAGCTTGATGACAGGTGCTAGTCGGGCCAACGTCCTGACTTTC. The encoded protein is CASSLMTGASRANVLTF.

CDR3 bases: TGTGCCAGCAGTCTAGCGGGGGGGGGCTACGAGCAGTACTTC. This encodes CASSLAGGGYEQYF. V is TRBV5-4 and J is TRBJ2-7; 12 bases line up with TRBD2. The CDR3 is made up of 14 amino acids. V lost 5 bases, J lost 3 bases, and 3 bases stayed unmatched. CDR1 is SGHNT and CDR2 is YYREEE in the germline V gene (reference sequence). Supplemented by reference TRBV5-4 and TRBJ2-7, the full variable domain reads ETGVTQSPTHLIKTRGQQVTLRCSSQSGHNTVSWYQQALGQGPQFIFQYYREEENGRGNFPPRFSGLQFPNYSSELNVNALELDDSALYLCASSLAGGGYEQYFGPGTRLTVT.

This clone has a handful of counts. V and J are TRBV3-1 (or the pseudogene TRBV3-2) and TRBJ1-2; D gene unclear. The CDR3 consists of 13 residues. CDR1 is LGHDT and CDR2 is YNNKEL in the germline V gene (reference sequence). V was cut by 1 base and J by 8 bases, with 11 bases left in between. CDR3 sequence: CASSQGTPTGYTF. CDR3 coding DNA: TGTGCCAGCAGCCAAGGCACACCAACAGGCTACACCTTC.

The V gene is TRBV5-6, the J gene TRBJ1-2; D gene ambiguous. V lost 2 bases and J lost 8, with 13 bases in between. This CDR3 is built from 13 residues. Germline values: CDR1 SGHDT, CDR2 YYEEEE. CDR3 sequence reads: CASSFGTEKGYTF. The CDR3 coding sequence is TGTGCCAGCAGCTTCGGAACGGAGAAAGGCTACACCTTC.

V gene TRBV27 combines with J gene TRBJ2-1, with D hard to call. Germline V gene lookup returns CDR1 MNHEY and CDR2 SMNVEV (reference sequence). CDR3 length equals 13 residues. V lost 6 bases and J 8 bases, leaving 14 bases between the germline ends. CDR3 residues: CASRFNGGYEQFF. The CDR3 DNA is TGTGCCAGCAGATTTAACGGCGGCTATGAGCAGTTCTTC.

The chain recombines TRBV9 with TRBJ1-3; no firm D call. Trimming removed 4 bases from V and 4 bases from J, with 9 bases in between. The CDR3 covers 13 residues. Germline CDR1 SGDLS, CDR2 YYNGEE. This CDR3 reads CASSRAAGNTIYF. The CDR3 DNA reads as TGTGCCAGCAGCCGAGCGGCAGGAAACACCATATATTTT.

This sequence joins TRBV7-2 and TRBJ2-7; the match to TRBD1 covers 12 bases. This CDR3 spans 16 amino acids. Unmatched junction bases numbered 8, after V lost 2 bases and J lost 6 bases. Germline assignment: CDR1 SGHTA and CDR2 FQGNSA. CDR3 region: CASSLIPGQGAGEQYF. The CDR3 bases are TGTGCCAGCAGCTTAATCCCGGGACAGGGGGCTGGCGAGCAGTACTTC.

The chain links TRBV3-1 (or the pseudogene TRBV3-2) to TRBJ2-3; D may be TRBD2 (5 bases). The CDR3 has 14 amino acids. Germline V CDR1 and CDR2: LGHDT, YNNKEL (reference sequence). V lost 4 bases, J lost 6 bases, and 14 bases lay in between. This CDR3 is CASSLRDSRDTQYF. The CDR3 DNA reads TGTGCCAGCAGCCTGAGGGATTCGAGGGATACGCAGTATTTT.

The sample holds one count of this clone. The V and J genes are TRBV18 and TRBJ1-1, with TRBD1 matching over 8 bases. CDR3 size: 15 residues. With V trimmed by 4 bases and J by 3 bases, 7 bases remained unmatched. Per germline, CDR1 KGHSH and CDR2 LQKENI. CDR3 sequence: CASSLRTGPYTEAFF. For the CDR3, the DNA is TGTGCCAGCTCACTAAGGACAGGGCCCTACACTGAAGCTTTCTTT.

The chain recombines TRBV27 with TRBJ1-6; tentatively, D is TRBD1 (6 bases). Trimming cost V 9 bases and J 6 bases, with 12 bases left between them. The CDR3 has 13 residues. Germline V CDR1 and CDR2: MNHEY, SMNVEV (reference sequence). The chain's CDR3 is CARPQGSNSPLHF. In nucleotides, the CDR3 is TGTGCCAGACCACAGGGAAGTAATTCACCCCTCCACTTT.

On this clone itself: The sample holds other DNA sequences that translate to the same CDR3. This chain uses TRBV6-5 with TRBJ2-3; D might be TRBD2 (6 bases). The CDR3 has 12 amino acids. V shed 7 bases and J shed 2 bases, with 7 bases lying between them. Germline values: CDR1 MNHEY, CDR2 SVGAGI. CDR3 sequence: CASTGDTDTQYF. As DNA, the CDR3 is TGTGCCAGCACGGGGGACACAGATACGCAGTATTTT.

The V call is TRBV2, the J call TRBJ2-5, with D possibly matching TRBD2 (7 bases). CDR1 is SNHLY and CDR2 is FYNNEI in the germline V gene. The CDR3 runs 15 residues. Trimming left V 6 bases short and J 1 base short, with 15 bases between. CDR3: CASRGIGGGQETQYF. The CDR3 coding sequence is TGTGCCAGCAGAGGGATAGGGGGGGGCCAAGAGACCCAGTACTTC.

This clone appeared once. The J gene is TRBJ2-1, the V gene TRBV28; 8 nucleotides align to TRBD1. The germline V gene has CDR1 MDHEN and CDR2 SYDVKM. The CDR3 is 14 amino acids. The V and J ends lost 5 bases and 4 bases, in that order; junction bases with no gene match: 4. This chain's CDR3 is CASSTGGRYNEQFF. CDR3 in DNA: TGTGCCAGCAGTACAGGGGGTAGGTACAATGAGCAGTTCTTC.

The V gene is TRBV18, the J gene TRBJ1-1; 9 positions match TRBD1. This CDR3 has 15 amino acids. Germline CDR1 reads KGHSH; CDR2 reads LQKENI. Trimming took 3 bases from V and 7 from J; bases not matched to a gene: 9. The CDR3 is CASSPGQGKVYEAFF. For the CDR3, the DNA is TGTGCCAGCTCACCCGGACAGGGGAAGGTTTATGAAGCTTTCTTT.

The rearrangement uses TRBV18 and TRBJ1-6; D call uncertain. Germline lookup yields CDR1 KGHSH and CDR2 LQKENI. The CDR3 runs to 17 residues. Trimming took 0 bases from V and 8 from J, leaving 17 bases between them. The CDR3 protein is CASSPPNQATGDSPLHF. In DNA form, the CDR3 reads TGTGCCAGCTCACCACCTAACCAAGCGACGGGAGATTCACCCCTCCACTTT.

The V call is TRBV11-3, the J call TRBJ2-1, with 9 bases identical to TRBD1. Germline CDR1 SGHNT, CDR2 YENEEA. The CDR3 contains 16 residues. V lost 1 base to trimming and J lost 6 bases; unmatched junction nucleotides: 7. CDR3 in DNA: TGTGCCAGCAGCTTAGCCGGGACAGGGATTAGCAATGAGCAGTTCTTC. Its translation is CASSLAGTGISNEQFF.

V and J are TRBV28 and TRBJ1-4, with 11 bases aligning to TRBD1. V lost 6 bases to trimming and J lost 7 bases; unmatched junction nucleotides: 10. Germline values: CDR1 MDHEN, CDR2 SYDVKM. There are 16 residues in the CDR3. The CDR3 sequence: CASSSPPGTGGEKLFF. Written as DNA, the CDR3 is TGTGCCAGCAGCTCCCCTCCCGGGACAGGGGGTGAAAAACTGTTTTTT.

The rearrangement links TRBV5-1 to TRBJ2-1; 9 bases are a match to TRBD1. This CDR3 comprises 15 residues. With 4 bases clipped from V and 5 bases from J, the junction kept 7 bases outside the gene matches. CDR1 SGHRS and CDR2 YFSETQ come from the germline V gene. As DNA, the CDR3 is TGCGCCAGCAGCCGGGGGACAGGGACCGACAATGAGCAGTTCTTC. Translated, it gives CASSRGTGTDNEQFF.

This clone appeared a few times. The J gene is TRBJ2-7, the V gene TRBV2; no reliable D call. Deletions cut 2 bases from V and 3 bases from J, with 8 bases between. Germline-derived CDR1 and CDR2 are SNHLY and FYNNEI. This CDR3 region has 13 residues. The CDR3, as DNA: TGTGCCAGCAGTGAACCGCGAGACTACGAGCAGTACTTC. This encodes CASSEPRDYEQYF.

J is TRBJ1-2 and V is TRBV18; TRBD1 might be the D (6 bases). CDR1 is KGHSH and CDR2 is LQKENI in the germline V gene. V lost 3 bases and J 5 bases, leaving 13 bases between the germline ends. The length of the CDR3 is 14 residues. The CDR3 region has the DNA TGTGCCAGCTCACCGATCGACAGGATGTATGGCTACACCTTC. Its translation: CASSPIDRMYGYTF.

The CDR3 spells CASSRWGAYGYTF. The CDR3 DNA reads as TGTGCCAGCAGCCGCTGGGGCGCCTATGGCTACACCTTC. The chain recombines TRBV13 with TRBJ1-2, with D perhaps TRBD1 (5 bases). Trimming left V 5 bases short and J 4 bases short, with 11 bases between. This CDR3 contains 13 residues. Germline V gives CDR1 PRHDT, CDR2 FYEKMQ (reference sequence).